This entry describes one TCR beta chain. What it recognizes is unknown. The data are from a study of post-analysis software for immune sequencing data. Every TCR beta cDNA library bore unique molecular identifiers. TCRdb reanalysed the PCR reads using MiXCR and keeps one entry per CDR3 protein. Found here are approximately 440,000 distinct CDR3 sequences, over 35% of them singletons; the top ten hold about 12%. The CDR3 is 16 residues long. V shed 6 bases, J shed 6 bases, and the junction held 13 bases outside the gene matches. Looked up from germline, CDR1 is SGHTA and CDR2 is FQGNSA. Study-wide results and limits: Among 5 or 6 TRBV segments more frequent in patients than controls were TRBV5-6, TRBV5-1 and TRBV20-1.

The receptor comes from a girl aged 5 to 17 with multiple sclerosis. V and J are TRBV7-2 and TRBJ1-2; 10 nucleotides match TRBD1. The sequencing input was blood. This CDR3 reads CASRFSGQGGPDGYTF. The CDR3 DNA follows: TGTGCCAGCAGGTTTAGCGGACAGGGGGGCCCGGATGGCTACACCTTC.